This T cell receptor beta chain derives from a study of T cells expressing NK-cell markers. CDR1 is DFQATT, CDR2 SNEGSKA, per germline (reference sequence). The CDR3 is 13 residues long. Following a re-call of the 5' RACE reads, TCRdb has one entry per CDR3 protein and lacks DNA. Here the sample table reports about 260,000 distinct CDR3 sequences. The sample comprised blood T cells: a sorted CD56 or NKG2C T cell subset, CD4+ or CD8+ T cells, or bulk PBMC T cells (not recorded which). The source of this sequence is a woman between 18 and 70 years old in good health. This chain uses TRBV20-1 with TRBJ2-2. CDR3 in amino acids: CSARDWGAGELFF.